This record looks at one TCR beta chain sequence and its context. This CDR3 is 15 amino acids long. Germline values: CDR1 KGHSH, CDR2 LQKENI. V was shortened by 2 bases and J by 5 bases, with 15 bases between the two germline ends. Original handling: Amplification from reference gene primers served as the basis for estimated nucleated cell counts. Profiling relied on immunoSEQ multiplex PCR, and the TCRdb table lists in-frame clones only, not all of them. The V and J calls and clone size come from that table; D and trimming were worked out from the DNA. The data contain a few hundred thousand clones, about nine tenths of them singletons. The sample belongs to a study of blood T cell repertoires in COVID-19. The overall study: There were acute and convalescent COVID-19 samples, and they came from the United States, Italy and Spain. Nucleic acid was either cDNA or gDNA, and it came from T cells, B-cell-depleted T cells, or PBMCs.

This sequence was found in a man in his fifties or sixties with acute or convalescent COVID-19. The genes are TRBV18 and TRBJ2-5; D is perhaps TRBD1 (6 bases). Sequenced: peripheral blood. In DNA form, the CDR3 reads TGTGCCAGCTCACCATCCCAGGGGATGAGGGAGACCCAGTACTTC. This codes for CASSPSQGMRETQYF. Full variable domain (rest looked up from reference TRBV18 and TRBJ2-5): NAGVMQNPRHLVRRRGQEARLRCSPMKGHSHVYWYRQLPEEGLKFMVYLQKENIIDESGMPKERFSAEFPKEGPSILRIQQVVRGDSAAYFCASSPSQGMRETQYFGPGTRLLVL.